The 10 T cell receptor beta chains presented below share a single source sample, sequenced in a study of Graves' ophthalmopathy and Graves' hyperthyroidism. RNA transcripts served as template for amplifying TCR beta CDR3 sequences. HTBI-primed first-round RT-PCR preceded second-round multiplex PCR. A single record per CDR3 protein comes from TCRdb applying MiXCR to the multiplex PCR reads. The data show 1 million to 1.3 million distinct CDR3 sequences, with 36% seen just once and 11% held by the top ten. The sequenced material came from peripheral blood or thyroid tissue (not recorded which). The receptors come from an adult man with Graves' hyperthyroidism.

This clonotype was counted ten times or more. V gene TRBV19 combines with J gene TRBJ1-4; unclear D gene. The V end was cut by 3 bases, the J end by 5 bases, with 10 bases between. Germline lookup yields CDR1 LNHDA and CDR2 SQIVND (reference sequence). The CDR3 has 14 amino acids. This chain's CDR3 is CASSINRGNEKLFF. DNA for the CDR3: TGTGCCAGTAGTATCAACCGAGGCAATGAAAAACTGTTTTTT. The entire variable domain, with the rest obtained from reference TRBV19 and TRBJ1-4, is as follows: DGGITQSPKYLFRKEGQNVTLSCEQNLNHDAMYWYRQDPGQGLRLIYYSQIVNDFQKGDIAEGYSVSREKKESFPLTVTSAQKNPTAFYLCASSINRGNEKLFFGSGTQLSVL.

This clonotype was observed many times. In DNA, the CDR3 is TGTGCCAGCAGTGAATCCCGACAGGGTTTCTTTTTCGAGCAGTACTTC. Translation gives CASSESRQGFFFEQYF. This chain uses TRBV25-1 with TRBJ2-7; TRBD1 agrees at 7 bases. V was clipped by 1 base and J by 6 bases; unmatched bases: 12. This CDR3 has 16 residues. Germline V gene sequence: CDR1 MGHDK, CDR2 SYGVNS.

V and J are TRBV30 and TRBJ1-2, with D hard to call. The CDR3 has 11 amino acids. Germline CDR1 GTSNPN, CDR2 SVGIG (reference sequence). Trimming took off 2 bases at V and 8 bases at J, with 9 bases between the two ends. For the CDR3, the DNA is TGTGCCTGGAGTCTCCCAAGGGGCTACACCTTC. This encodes CAWSLPRGYTF.

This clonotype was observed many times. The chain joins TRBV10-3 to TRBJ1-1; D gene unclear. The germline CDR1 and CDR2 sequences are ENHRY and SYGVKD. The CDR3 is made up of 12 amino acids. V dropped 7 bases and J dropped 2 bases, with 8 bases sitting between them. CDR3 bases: TGTGCCATCATGGGATCCAACACTGAAGCTTTCTTT. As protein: CAIMGSNTEAFF.

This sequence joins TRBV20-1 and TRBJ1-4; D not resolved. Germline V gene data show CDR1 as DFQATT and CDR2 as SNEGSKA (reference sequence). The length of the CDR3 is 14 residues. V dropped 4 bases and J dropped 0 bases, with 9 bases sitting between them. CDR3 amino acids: CSAISHPTNEKLFF. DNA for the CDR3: TGCAGTGCTATCTCACACCCAACTAATGAAAAACTGTTTTTT.

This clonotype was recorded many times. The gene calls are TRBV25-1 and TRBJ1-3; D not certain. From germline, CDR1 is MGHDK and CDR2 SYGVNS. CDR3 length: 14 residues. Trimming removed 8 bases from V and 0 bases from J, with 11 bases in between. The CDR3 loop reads CASGGTHSGNTIYF. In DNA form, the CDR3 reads TGTGCCAGCGGCGGTACACACTCTGGAAACACCATATATTTT.

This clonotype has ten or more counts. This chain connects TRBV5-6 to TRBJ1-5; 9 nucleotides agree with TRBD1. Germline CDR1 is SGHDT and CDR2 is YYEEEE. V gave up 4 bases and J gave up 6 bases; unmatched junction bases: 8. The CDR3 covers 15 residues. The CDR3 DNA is TGTGCCAGCAGCAGCCGGGACAGGGAGTTTCAGCCCCAGCATTTT. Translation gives CASSSRDREFQPQHF.

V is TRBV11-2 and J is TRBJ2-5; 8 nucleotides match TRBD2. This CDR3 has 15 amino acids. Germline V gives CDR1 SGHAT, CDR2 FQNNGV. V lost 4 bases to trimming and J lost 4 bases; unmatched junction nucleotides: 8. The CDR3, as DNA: TGTGCCAGCAGCTCCTTCGGGGGGGGTCCAGAGACCCAGTACTTC. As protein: CASSSFGGGPETQYF.

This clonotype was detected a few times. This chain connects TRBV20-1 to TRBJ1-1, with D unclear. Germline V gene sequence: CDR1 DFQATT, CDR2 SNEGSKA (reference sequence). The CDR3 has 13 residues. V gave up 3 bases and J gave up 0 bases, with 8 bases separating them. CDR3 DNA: TGCAGTGCTAGGTCTCGAGTGAACACTGAAGCTTTCTTT. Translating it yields CSARSRVNTEAFF.

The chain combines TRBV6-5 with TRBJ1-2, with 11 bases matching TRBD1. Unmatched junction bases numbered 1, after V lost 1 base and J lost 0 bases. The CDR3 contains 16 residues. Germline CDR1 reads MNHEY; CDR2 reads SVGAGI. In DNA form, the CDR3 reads TGTGCCAGCAGTTACTGGACAGGGGGCGCTAACTATGGCTACACCTTC. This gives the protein CASSYWTGGANYGYTF.